This is a list of T cell receptor beta chains from one sample in a study of technical replicates of blood from several donors. This table comes from immunoSEQ multiplex PCR, and its TCRdb copy is limited to in-frame clones, with some not included. The top ten hold around 0.26% of the sample, which has 75,000 to 95,000 clones, about 95% seen once. The sequencing input was T cells isolated from PBMCs. Source of these receptors: a human donor in good health. Both conserved end residues are part of each CDR3. The order of the fields is clone size, V gene, D gene, J gene, CDR3 length, CDR3 DNA, CDR3 protein. D genes are given only for firm matches. Some rows mark clone size as missing; the rest say once, few, many or name a class of expanded clone.

>NA|TRBV28|TRBD1|TRBJ1-5|13
TGTGCCAGCACCCTAGGACAGGGGGGACCCCAGCATTTT
CASTLGQGGPQHF
>few|TRBV7-9|NA|TRBJ2-2|13
TGTGCCAGCAGTTCACAGGGATTCGGGGAGCTGTTTTTT
CASSSQGFGELFF
>NA|TRBV14|TRBD2|TRBJ2-3|12
TGTGCCAGCAGCCCCACGGGACTAGGGGCGCATTTT
CASSPTGLGAHF
>NA|TRBV29-1|TRBD1|TRBJ1-1|11
TGCAGCGTTGAATGGCAGGGACAGGCTTTCTTT
CSVEWQGQAFF
>NA|TRBV5-1|NA|TRBJ2-6|16
TGCGCCAGCAGCCCAGGGGAAGGGTCTGGGGCCAACGTCCTGACTTTC
CASSPGEGSGANVLTF
>once|TRBV7-9|TRBD1|TRBJ1-4|15
TGTGCCAGCAGCACCGACCGGGACAGAGGGGAAAAACTGTTTTTT
CASSTDRDRGEKLFF
>NA|TRBV19|TRBD1|TRBJ2-7|15
TGTGCCAGTAGTTTGAAACCGGGACAGGGATACGAGCAGTACTTC
CASSLKPGQGYEQYF
>NA|TRBV27|NA|TRBJ1-5|15
TGTGCCAGCAGTTTGAAGGGGGGGCGGCAAGAGCCCCAGCATTTT
CASSLKGGRQEPQHF
>NA|TRBV2|TRBD1|TRBJ1-5|15
TGTGCCAGCAGTGCTCGGACAGGGCGCAATCAGCCCCAGCATTTT
CASSARTGRNQPQHF
>once|TRBV29-1|TRBD2|TRBJ2-1|19
TGCAGCGTTGAAGACCCCCACCGACTAGCGGGTCACTCCTACAATGAGCAGTTCTTC
CSVEDPHRLAGHSYNEQFF
>NA|TRBV7-2|TRBD1|TRBJ2-1|15
TGTGCCAGCAGCTTAGGGACAGGGGAATACAATGAGCAGTTCTTC
CASSLGTGEYNEQFF
>NA|TRBV28|TRBD1|TRBJ2-7|15
TGTGCCAGCAGTACTCCGGGACAGGGGTCCTACGAGCAGTACTTC
CASSTPGQGSYEQYF
>NA|TRBV5-4|NA|TRBJ2-1|17
TGTGCCAGCAGCCCAAACTCCCTAGCGTTCTCCTACAATGAGCAGTTCTTC
CASSPNSLAFSYNEQFF
>NA|TRBV28|NA|TRBJ1-5|14
TGTGCCAGCATCACGGGGGATAGCAATCAGCCCCAGCATTTT
CASITGDSNQPQHF
>NA|TRBV21-1|NA|TRBJ1-2|13
TGTGCCAGCAGCAAAGGAGGGGAGGCTGGCTACACCTTC
CASSKGGEAGYTF
>NA|TRBV11-3|TRBD2|TRBJ2-2|16
TGTGCCAGCAGCTCACGGACTAGCCGGGGCACCGGGGAGCTGTTTTTT
CASSSRTSRGTGELFF
>NA|TRBV10-2|NA|TRBJ2-5|11
TGCGCCAGTGAGGGCGGAGAGACCCAGTACTTC
CASEGGETQYF
>NA|TRBV30|NA|TRBJ1-5|14
TGTACCTGGACCCCCACGGGGTTGGGTCAGCCCCAGCATTTT
CTWTPTGLGQPQHF
>NA|TRBV29-1|TRBD1|TRBJ1-1|14
TGCAGCGTCGAGATGACAGGGCGGGATACTGAAGCTTTCTTT
CSVEMTGRDTEAFF
>NA|TRBV20-1|NA|TRBJ1-2|11
TGCAGTGCGCAAGACAGCTATGGCTACACCTTC
CSAQDSYGYTF
>NA|TRBV4-1|NA|TRBJ1-1|13
TGCGCCAGCAGGCCCGGAGAGAACACTGAAGCTTTCTTT
CASRPGENTEAFF
>few|TRBV30|NA|TRBJ1-2|13
TGTGCCTGCAAACCACAGGGTAGGACGGGCTACACCTTC
CACKPQGRTGYTF
>NA|TRBV6-6|NA|TRBJ1-2|13
TGTGCCAGCACCCCTGGAGGGTACTATGGCTACACCTTC
CASTPGGYYGYTF
>NA|TRBV6-1|NA|TRBJ1-5|12
TGTGCCAGCAGTGAAGCCTCTCAGCCCCAGCATTTT
CASSEASQPQHF
>NA|TRBV5-1|NA|TRBJ2-1|14
TGCGCCAGCAGGGGCCTTTTCTCCTACAATGAGCAGTTCTTC
CASRGLFSYNEQFF
>NA|TRBV27|TRBD1|TRBJ1-5|15
TGTGCCAGCAGTCCTGGGACAGGGCTCAATCAGCCCCAGCATTTT
CASSPGTGLNQPQHF
>once|TRBV7-9|TRBD2|TRBJ2-1|17
TGTGCCAGCAGCTCGAGAGGTGGTGCGGGAGGAAACAATGAGCAGTTCTTC
CASSSRGGAGGNNEQFF
>NA|TRBV27|NA|TRBJ2-3|12
TGTGCCAGCAGTTCGGTGACAGATACGCAGTATTTT
CASSSVTDTQYF
>NA|TRBV12-1|NA|TRBJ2-7|17
TGTGCCAGCAGCCCCTCCGGCCTTACAGGGGTCCCCTACGAGCAGTACTTC
CASSPSGLTGVPYEQYF
>NA|TRBV5-4|TRBD2|TRBJ2-7|13
TGTGCCAGCAGCGCGGGACTAATTTACGAGCAGTACTTC
CASSAGLIYEQYF
>NA|TRBV28|NA|TRBJ2-3|13
TGTGCCAGCAGTTTTCCGGTTACAGATACGCAGTATTTT
CASSFPVTDTQYF
>NA|TRBV9|TRBD2|TRBJ2-3|15
TGTGCCAGCAGCGTCGGGGGGGCAGTAACAGATACGCAGTATTTT
CASSVGGAVTDTQYF
>once|TRBV7-2|NA|TRBJ2-3|12
TGTGCCAGCAGCTTTAGGGGAGATACGCAGTATTTT
CASSFRGDTQYF
>NA|TRBV7-9|TRBD2|TRBJ2-5|15
TGTGCCAGCAGCCACACTAGCGGGAGGTGGGAGACCCAGTACTTC
CASSHTSGRWETQYF
>NA|TRBV15|TRBD2|TRBJ2-7|15
TGTGCCACCAGCCCAACGGACGGGAGGGCCCTTGTGCAGTACTTC
CATSPTDGRALVQYF
>NA|TRBV11-2|TRBD2|TRBJ2-3|14
TGTGCCAGCGGGATAGCGGGGTTCACAGATACGCAGTATTTT
CASGIAGFTDTQYF
>NA|TRBV4-1|NA|TRBJ1-2|12
TGCGCCAGCAGCCAAGTCCCTTATGGCTACACCTTC
CASSQVPYGYTF
>NA|TRBV2|TRBD1|TRBJ2-4|15
TGTGCCAGCAGTGATAAGGGGGCGGGCAAAAACATTCAGTACTTC
CASSDKGAGKNIQYF
>few|TRBV7-8|NA|TRBJ1-1|13
TGTGCCAGCAGCCCCAAAACGGAGACTGAAGCTTTCTTT
CASSPKTETEAFF
>NA|TRBV5-4|NA|TRBJ2-7|14
TGTGCCAGCAGCCACAGACAGGTTACCTACGAGCAGTACTTC
CASSHRQVTYEQYF
>once|TRBV7-3|NA|TRBJ2-6|14
TGTGCCAGCAGTAGGAGCTCTGGGGCCAACGTCCTGACTTTC
CASSRSSGANVLTF
>NA|TRBV7-3|NA|TRBJ1-1|13
TGTGCCAGCAGCTTACAGGCGAACACTGAAGCTTTCTTT
CASSLQANTEAFF
>NA|TRBV2|TRBD1|TRBJ2-3|14
TGTGCCAGCGGGTTACAGGGGAGAGGGGATACGCAGTATTTT
CASGLQGRGDTQYF
>NA|TRBV2|TRBD1|TRBJ2-2|15
TGTGCCAGCAGAAAACAGGGGCCAAACACCGGGGAGCTGTTTTTT
CASRKQGPNTGELFF
>NA|TRBV5-4|NA|TRBJ2-5|15
TGTGCCAGCAGCTGGGTCGGGGGGCCCCAAGAGACCCAGTACTTC
CASSWVGGPQETQYF
>NA|TRBV7-2|NA|TRBJ2-7|14
TGTGCCAGCAGCTTAGCCGGGGGAGTCCTGGAGCAGTACTTC
CASSLAGGVLEQYF
>NA|TRBV4-1|TRBD2|TRBJ2-5|19
TGCGCCAGCAGCCAAGATCTGGCTCTAGCGGGGGGTCCTAAAGAGACCCAGTACTTC
CASSQDLALAGGPKETQYF
>NA|TRBV6-5|TRBD1|TRBJ1-2|13
TGTGCCAGCAGGCCCGGGACAGGGGATGGCTACACCTTC
CASRPGTGDGYTF
>NA|TRBV2|NA|TRBJ2-7|16
TGTGCCAGCAGGGGGTTAGGGCGGGACAGCACCTACGAGCAGTACTTC
CASRGLGRDSTYEQYF
>once|TRBV19|TRBD2|TRBJ2-1|17
TGTGCCAGTAGAGATAGTGGGACTAGCCCGGGCTACAATGAGCAGTTCTTC
CASRDSGTSPGYNEQFF
>NA|TRBV19|NA|TRBJ2-6|22
TGTGCCAGTAGTAGCCGAGGGGGAATTTCGGGATCATTCCGCTCTGGGGCCAACGTCCTGACTTTC
CASSSRGGISGSFRSGANVLTF
>NA|TRBV6-5|NA|TRBJ1-2|14
TGTGCCAGTCAAGGCTCCCAGGCTAACTATGGCTACACCTTC
CASQGSQANYGYTF
>NA|TRBV19|TRBD2|TRBJ2-7|15
TGTGCCAGTAGTAATGAGGTGACTAGCGGTTACGAGCAGTACTTC
CASSNEVTSGYEQYF
>NA|TRBV5-4|NA|TRBJ2-1|12
TGTGCCAGCAGCCTTAGCGGCAATGAGCAGTTCTTC
CASSLSGNEQFF
>NA|TRBV30|NA|TRBJ2-2|16
TGTGCCTGGAGTGTACACTCGGGACTCAGTATCAGGGAGCTGTTTTTT
CAWSVHSGLSIRELFF
>once|TRBV6-4|TRBD1|TRBJ1-3|17
TGTGCCAGCAGCCCTGGTGGGACAGCAAGCTCTGGAAACACCATATATTTT
CASSPGGTASSGNTIYF
>NA|TRBV9|NA|TRBJ1-2|17
TGTGCCAGCAGCGTAGAGGACGGGACATATAACCATTATGGCTACACCTTC
CASSVEDGTYNHYGYTF
>NA|TRBV15|NA|TRBJ2-5|13
TGTGCCACCAGCAGACAGGGCCAAGAGACCCAGTACTTC
CATSRQGQETQYF
>NA|TRBV5-5|TRBD1|TRBJ2-6|17
TGTGCCAGCAGCTTACCGGGACAGGCATCGGGGGCCAACGTCCTGACTTTC
CASSLPGQASGANVLTF